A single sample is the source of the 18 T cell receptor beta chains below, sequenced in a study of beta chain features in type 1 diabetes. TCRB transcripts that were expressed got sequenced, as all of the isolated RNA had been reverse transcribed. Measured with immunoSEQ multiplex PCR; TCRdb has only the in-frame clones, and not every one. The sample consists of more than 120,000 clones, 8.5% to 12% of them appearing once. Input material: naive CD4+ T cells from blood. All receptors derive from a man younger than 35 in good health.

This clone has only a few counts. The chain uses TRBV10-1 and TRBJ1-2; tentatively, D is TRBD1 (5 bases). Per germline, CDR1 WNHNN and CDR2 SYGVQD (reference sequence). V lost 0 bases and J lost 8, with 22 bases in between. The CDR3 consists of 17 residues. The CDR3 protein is CASSESAVSGDLRGYTF. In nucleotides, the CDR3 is TGCGCCAGCAGTGAGTCTGCCGTTTCGGGGGATCTTCGGGGCTACACCTTC.

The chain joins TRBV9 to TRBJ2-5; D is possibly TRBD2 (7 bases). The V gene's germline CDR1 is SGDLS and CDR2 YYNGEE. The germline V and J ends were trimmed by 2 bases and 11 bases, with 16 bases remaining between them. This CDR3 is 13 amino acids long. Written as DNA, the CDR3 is TGTGCCAGCAGCGTTGAAGGGGGGGGAGTTCAGTACTTC. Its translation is CASSVEGGGVQYF.

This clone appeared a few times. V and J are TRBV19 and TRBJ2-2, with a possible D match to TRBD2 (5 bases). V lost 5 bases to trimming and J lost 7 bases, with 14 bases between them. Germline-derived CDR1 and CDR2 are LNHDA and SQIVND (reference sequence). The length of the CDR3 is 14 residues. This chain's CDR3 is CASSWSGIRGELFF. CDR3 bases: TGTGCCAGTAGTTGGTCCGGGATCCGCGGGGAGCTGTTTTTT.

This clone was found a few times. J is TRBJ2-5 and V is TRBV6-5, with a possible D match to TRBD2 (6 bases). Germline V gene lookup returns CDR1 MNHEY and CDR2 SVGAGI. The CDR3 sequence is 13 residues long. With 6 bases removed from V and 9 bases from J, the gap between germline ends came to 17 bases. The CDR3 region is CASSPETRGAQYF. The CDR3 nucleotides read TGTGCCAGCAGCCCCGAGACCCGCGGGGCCCAGTACTTC.

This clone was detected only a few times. The chain's CDR3 is CASSIYRGSNEQYF. CDR3 bases: TGTGCCAGCAGCATCTACAGGGGTAGTAACGAGCAGTACTTC. The chain is built from TRBV11-1 and TRBJ2-7; TRBD1 matches at 7 bases. The V and J ends lost 5 bases and 5 bases, in that order; junction bases with no gene match: 9. Per the germline V gene, CDR1 is SGHAT and CDR2 is FQDESV (reference sequence). CDR3 size: 14 residues.

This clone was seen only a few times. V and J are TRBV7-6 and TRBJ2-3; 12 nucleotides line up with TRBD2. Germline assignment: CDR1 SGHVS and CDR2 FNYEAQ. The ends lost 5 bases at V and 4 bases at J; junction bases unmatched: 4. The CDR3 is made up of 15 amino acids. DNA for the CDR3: TGTGCCAGCAGCATACTAGCGGGGGGTGCAGATACGCAGTATTTT. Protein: CASSILAGGADTQYF.

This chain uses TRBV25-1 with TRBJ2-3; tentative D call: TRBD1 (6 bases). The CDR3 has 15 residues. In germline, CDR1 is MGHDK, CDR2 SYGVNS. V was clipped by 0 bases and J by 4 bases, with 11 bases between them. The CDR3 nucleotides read TGTGCCAGCAGTGAATACAGGGGTGGGCCAGATACGCAGTATTTT. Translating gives CASSEYRGGPDTQYF.

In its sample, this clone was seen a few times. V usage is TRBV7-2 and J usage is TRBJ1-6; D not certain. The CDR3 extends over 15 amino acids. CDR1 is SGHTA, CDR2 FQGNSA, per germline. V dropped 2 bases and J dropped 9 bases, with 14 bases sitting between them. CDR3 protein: CASSLIGSLGSPLHF. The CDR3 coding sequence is TGTGCCAGCAGCTTAATAGGGAGTTTGGGTTCACCCCTCCACTTT. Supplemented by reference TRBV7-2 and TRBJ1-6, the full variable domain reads GAGVSQSPSNKVTEKGKDVELRCDPISGHTALYWYRQSLGQGLEFLIYFQGNSAPDKSGLPSDRFSAERTGGSVSTLTIQRTQQEDSAVYLCASSLIGSLGSPLHFGNGTRLTVT.

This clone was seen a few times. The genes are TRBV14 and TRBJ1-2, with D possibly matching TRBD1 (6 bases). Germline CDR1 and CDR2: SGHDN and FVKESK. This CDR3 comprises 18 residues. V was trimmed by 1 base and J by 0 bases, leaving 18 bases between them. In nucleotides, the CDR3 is TGTGCCAGCAGCCAAGCGTACAGGGACCCACGAGCTAACTATGGCTACACCTTC. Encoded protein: CASSQAYRDPRANYGYTF.

The chain's CDR3 is CASREGLAGEETQYF. CDR3 in DNA: TGTGCCAGCAGGGAGGGACTAGCGGGGGAAGAGACCCAGTACTTC. This chain joins TRBV6-5 and TRBJ2-5; TRBD2 agrees at 14 bases. Germline V gene lookup returns CDR1 MNHEY and CDR2 SVGAGI. V lost 6 bases and J lost 3; bases outside the gene matches: 3. The CDR3 contains 15 residues.

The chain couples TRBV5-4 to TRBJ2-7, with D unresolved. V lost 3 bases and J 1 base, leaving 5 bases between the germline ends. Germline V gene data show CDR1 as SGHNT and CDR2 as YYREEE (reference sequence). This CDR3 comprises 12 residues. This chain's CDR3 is CASSSTSYEQYF. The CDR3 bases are TGTGCCAGCAGCTCCACTTCCTACGAGCAGTACTTC.

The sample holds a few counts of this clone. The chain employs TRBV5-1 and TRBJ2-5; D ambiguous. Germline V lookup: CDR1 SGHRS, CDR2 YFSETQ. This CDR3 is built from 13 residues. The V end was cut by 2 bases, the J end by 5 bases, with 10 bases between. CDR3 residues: CASSFSREETQYF. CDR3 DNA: TGCGCCAGCAGCTTCTCCCGAGAGGAGACCCAGTACTTC.

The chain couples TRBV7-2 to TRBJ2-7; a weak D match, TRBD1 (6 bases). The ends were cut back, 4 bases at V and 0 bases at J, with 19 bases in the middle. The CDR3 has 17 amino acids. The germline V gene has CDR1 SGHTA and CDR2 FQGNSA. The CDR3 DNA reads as TGTGCCAGCAGCTACAGCCCCGGGACACTGAGCTCCTACGAGCAGTACTTC. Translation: CASSYSPGTLSSYEQYF. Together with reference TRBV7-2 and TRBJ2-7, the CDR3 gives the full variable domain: GAGVSQSPSNKVTEKGKDVELRCDPISGHTALYWYRQSLGQGLEFLIYFQGNSAPDKSGLPSDRFSAERTGGSVSTLTIQRTQQEDSAVYLCASSYSPGTLSSYEQYFGPGTRLTVT.

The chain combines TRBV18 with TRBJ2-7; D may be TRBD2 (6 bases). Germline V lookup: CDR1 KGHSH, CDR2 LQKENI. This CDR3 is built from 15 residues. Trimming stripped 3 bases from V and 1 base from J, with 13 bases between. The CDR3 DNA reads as TGTGCCAGCTCACCCCGCGGGGCGGAATCCTACGAGCAGTACTTC. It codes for CASSPRGAESYEQYF.

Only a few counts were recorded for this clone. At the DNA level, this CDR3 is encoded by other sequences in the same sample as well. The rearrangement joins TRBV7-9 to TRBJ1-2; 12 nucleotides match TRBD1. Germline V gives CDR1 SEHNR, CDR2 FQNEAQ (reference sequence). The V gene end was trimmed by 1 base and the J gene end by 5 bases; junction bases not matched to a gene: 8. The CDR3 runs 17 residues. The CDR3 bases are TGTGCCAGCAGCTTAGAGGGGACAGGGGGCGCCGATTATGGCTACACCTTC. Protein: CASSLEGTGGADYGYTF.

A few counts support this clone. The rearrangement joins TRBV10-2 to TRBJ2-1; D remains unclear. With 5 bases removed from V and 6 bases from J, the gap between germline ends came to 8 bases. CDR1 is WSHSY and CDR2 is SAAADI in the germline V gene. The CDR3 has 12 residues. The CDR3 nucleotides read TGCGCCAGCAGTCTTGTTTCCAATGAGCAGTTCTTC. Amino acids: CASSLVSNEQFF.

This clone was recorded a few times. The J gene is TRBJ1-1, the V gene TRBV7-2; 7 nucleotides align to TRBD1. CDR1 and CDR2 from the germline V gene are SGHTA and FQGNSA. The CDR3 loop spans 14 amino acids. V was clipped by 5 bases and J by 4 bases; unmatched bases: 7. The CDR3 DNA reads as TGTGCCAGCAGCCTACGACAGGGTTTCACTGAAGCTTTCTTT. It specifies CASSLRQGFTEAFF. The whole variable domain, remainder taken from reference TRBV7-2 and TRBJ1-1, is GAGVSQSPSNKVTEKGKDVELRCDPISGHTALYWYRQSLGQGLEFLIYFQGNSAPDKSGLPSDRFSAERTGGSVSTLTIQRTQQEDSAVYLCASSLRQGFTEAFFGQGTRLTVV.

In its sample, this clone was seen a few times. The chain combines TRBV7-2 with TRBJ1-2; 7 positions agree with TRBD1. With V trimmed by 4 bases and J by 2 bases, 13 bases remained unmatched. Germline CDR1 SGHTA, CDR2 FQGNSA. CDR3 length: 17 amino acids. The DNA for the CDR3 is TGTGCCAGCAGCTCCGGGACAGTCGGGATAAGGAACTATGGCTACACCTTC. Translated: CASSSGTVGIRNYGYTF.